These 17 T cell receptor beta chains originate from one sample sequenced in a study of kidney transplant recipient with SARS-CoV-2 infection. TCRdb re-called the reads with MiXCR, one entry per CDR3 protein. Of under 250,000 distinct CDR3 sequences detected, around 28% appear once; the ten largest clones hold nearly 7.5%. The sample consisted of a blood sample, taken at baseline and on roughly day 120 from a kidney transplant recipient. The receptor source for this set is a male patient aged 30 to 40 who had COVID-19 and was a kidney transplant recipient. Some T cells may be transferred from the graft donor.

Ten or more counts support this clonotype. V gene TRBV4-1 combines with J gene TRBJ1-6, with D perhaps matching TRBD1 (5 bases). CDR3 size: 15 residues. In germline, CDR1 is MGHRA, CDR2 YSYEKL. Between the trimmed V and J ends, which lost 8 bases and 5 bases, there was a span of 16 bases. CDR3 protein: CASRLRQPNNSPLHF. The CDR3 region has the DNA TGCGCCAGCCGCTTAAGACAGCCAAATAATTCACCCCTCCACTTT.

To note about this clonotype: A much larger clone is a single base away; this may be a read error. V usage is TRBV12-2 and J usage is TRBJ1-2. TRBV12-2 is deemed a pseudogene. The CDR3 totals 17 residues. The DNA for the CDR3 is TGTGCAAGTCGCTGCGGCGAGACTCCACGAAAGACCTATGGCTACACCTTC. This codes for CASRCGETPRKTYGYTF.

CDR3 bases: TGTGCCAGCAGTTACGACGAGGACGCGCCACATGAAAAACTGTTTTTT. It codes for CASSYDEDAPHEKLFF. The rearrangement uses TRBV6-2 or TRBV6-3 and TRBJ1-4; no reliable D call. CDR1 is MNHEY, CDR2 SVGEGT, per germline. The CDR3 contains 16 residues. V was cut by 2 bases and J by 6 bases, with 16 bases left in between.

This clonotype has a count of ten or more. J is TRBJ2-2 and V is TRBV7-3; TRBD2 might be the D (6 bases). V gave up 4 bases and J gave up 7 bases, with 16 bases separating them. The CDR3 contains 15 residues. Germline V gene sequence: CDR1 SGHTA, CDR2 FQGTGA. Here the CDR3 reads CASSSIWRDGGELFF. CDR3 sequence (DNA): TGTGCCAGCAGCTCCATATGGAGGGATGGCGGGGAGCTGTTTTTT.

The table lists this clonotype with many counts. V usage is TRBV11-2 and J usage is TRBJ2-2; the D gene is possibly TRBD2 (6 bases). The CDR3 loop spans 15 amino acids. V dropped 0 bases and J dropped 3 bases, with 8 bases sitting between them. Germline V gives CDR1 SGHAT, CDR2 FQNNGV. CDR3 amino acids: CASSLDLAHTGELFF. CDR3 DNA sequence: TGTGCCAGCAGCTTAGACCTAGCGCACACCGGGGAGCTGTTTTTT.

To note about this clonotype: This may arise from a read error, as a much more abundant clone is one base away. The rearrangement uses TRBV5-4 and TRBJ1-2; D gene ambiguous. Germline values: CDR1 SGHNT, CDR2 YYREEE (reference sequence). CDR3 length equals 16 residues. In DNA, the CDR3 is TGTGCCAGCACCCTGTCCGTACCAGGAAAGACCTATGGCCACACCTTC. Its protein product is CASTLSVPGKTYGHTF.

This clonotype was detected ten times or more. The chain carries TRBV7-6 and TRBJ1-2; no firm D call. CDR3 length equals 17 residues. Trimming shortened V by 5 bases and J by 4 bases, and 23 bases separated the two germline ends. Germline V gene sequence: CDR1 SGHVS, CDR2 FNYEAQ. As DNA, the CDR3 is TGTGCCAGCAGCGCCGTCCTTGAATCTCGAAAGACCTATGGCTACACCTTC. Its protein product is CASSAVLESRKTYGYTF.

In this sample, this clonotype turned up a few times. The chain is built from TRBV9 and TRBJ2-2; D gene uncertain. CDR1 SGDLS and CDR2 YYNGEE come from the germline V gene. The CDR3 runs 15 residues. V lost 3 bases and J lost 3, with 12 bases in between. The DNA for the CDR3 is TGTGCCAGCAGCGAGACACAGCAATACACCGGGGAGCTGTTTTTT. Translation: CASSETQQYTGELFF. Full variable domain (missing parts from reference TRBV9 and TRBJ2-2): DSGVTQTPKHLITATGQRVTLRCSPRSGDLSVYWYQQSLDQGLQFLIQYYNGEERAKGNILERFSAQQFPDLHSELNLSSLELGDSALYFCASSETQQYTGELFFGEGSRLTVL.

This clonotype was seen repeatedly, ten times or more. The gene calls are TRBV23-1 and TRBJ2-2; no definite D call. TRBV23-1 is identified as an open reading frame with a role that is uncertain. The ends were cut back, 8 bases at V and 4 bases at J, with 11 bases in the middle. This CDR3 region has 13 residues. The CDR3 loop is CASPRPGTGELFF. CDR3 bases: TGCGCCAGCCCACGGCCGGGCACCGGGGAGCTGTTTTTT.

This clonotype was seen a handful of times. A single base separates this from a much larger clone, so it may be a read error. CDR3 in amino acids: CASSLARRRGEAFF. CDR3 nucleotide sequence: TGTGCCAGCAGCTTAGCTAGGAGGCGGGGGGAAGCTTTCTTT. The chain uses TRBV7-9 and TRBJ1-1, with D possibly matching TRBD1 (5 bases). The CDR3 is 14 residues long. Deletions cut 0 bases from V and 8 bases from J, with 13 bases between. Per germline, CDR1 SEHNR and CDR2 FQNEAQ (reference sequence).

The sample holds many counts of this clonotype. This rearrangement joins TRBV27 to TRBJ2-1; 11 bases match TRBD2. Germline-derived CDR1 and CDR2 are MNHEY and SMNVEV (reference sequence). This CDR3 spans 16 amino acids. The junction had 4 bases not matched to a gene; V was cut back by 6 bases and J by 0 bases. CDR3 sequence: CASRTSGAFSYNEQFF. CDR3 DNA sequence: TGTGCCAGCAGGACTAGCGGGGCTTTCTCCTACAATGAGCAGTTCTTC.

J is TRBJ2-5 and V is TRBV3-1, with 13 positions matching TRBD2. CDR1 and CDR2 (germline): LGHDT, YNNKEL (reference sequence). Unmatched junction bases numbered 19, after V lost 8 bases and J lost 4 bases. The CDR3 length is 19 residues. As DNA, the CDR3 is TGTGCCAGCGGAGTTTGTGGGGCAACTAGCGGGAGGGCCGGAGAGACCCAGTACTTC. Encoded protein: CASGVCGATSGRAGETQYF.

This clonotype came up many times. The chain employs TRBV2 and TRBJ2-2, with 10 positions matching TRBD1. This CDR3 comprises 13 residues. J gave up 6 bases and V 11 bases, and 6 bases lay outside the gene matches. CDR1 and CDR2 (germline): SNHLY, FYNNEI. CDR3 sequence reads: CACWDRGAGELFF. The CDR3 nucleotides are TGTGCCTGCTGGGACAGGGGCGCCGGGGAGCTGTTTTTT.

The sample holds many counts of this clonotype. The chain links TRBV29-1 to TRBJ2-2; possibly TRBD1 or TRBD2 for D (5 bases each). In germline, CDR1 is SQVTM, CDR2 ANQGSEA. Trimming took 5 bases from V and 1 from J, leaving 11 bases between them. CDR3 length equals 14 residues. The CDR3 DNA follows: TGCAGCGTTTGTCGGGACCTGAACACCGGGGAGCTGTTTTTT. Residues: CSVCRDLNTGELFF.

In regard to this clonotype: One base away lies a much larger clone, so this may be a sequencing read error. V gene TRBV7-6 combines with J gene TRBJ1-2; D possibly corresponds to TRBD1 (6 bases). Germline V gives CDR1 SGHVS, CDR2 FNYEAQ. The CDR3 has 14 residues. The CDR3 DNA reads TGTGCCAGCGGCTTAGGGGGGAGAAACTATGGCTACACCTTC. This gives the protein CASGLGGRNYGYTF.

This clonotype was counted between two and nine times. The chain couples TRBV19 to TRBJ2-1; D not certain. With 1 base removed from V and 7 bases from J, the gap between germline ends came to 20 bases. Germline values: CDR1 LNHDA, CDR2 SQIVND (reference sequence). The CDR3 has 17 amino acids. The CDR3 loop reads CASSIGPRPQMGNEQFF. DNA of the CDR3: TGTGCCAGTAGTATAGGCCCCAGGCCCCAGATGGGTAATGAGCAGTTCTTC.

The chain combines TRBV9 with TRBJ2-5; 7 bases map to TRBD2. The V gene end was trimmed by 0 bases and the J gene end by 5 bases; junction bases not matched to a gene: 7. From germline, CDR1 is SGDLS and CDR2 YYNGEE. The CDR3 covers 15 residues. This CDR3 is CASSVVGGKRETQYF. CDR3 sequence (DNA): TGTGCCAGCAGCGTAGTCGGGGGGAAAAGGGAGACCCAGTACTTC.